Shown below are 9 T cell receptor beta chains from a single sample sequenced in a study of T-cell reconstitution after alpha-beta-depleted transplantation in children. Unique molecular identifiers tagged the TCRbeta library. TCRdb itself ran the PCR reads through MiXCR, one entry per CDR3 protein. The table shows about 980,000 distinct CDR3 sequences, with about 31% occurring only once. The sample in question was PBMCs, mostly from graft donor cells, obtained 360 days after TCRalphabeta/CD19-depleted stem cell transplant. The receptor set was obtained from a boy in the first two years of life who had a stem cell transplant for SCID, so the T cells may come from the graft donor.

The table lists this clonotype with a few counts. The chain couples TRBV2 to TRBJ1-1; tentatively, D is TRBD1 (5 bases). CDR1 and CDR2 from the germline V gene are SNHLY and FYNNEI. This CDR3 comprises 15 residues. V was cut by 6 bases and J by 4 bases, with 18 bases left in between. The CDR3 here is CASRDPIGTGTEAFF. The CDR3 nucleotides read TGTGCCAGCAGAGACCCGATCGGGACGGGCACTGAAGCTTTCTTT. Full variable domain (missing parts from reference TRBV2 and TRBJ1-1): EPEVTQTPSHQVTQMGQEVILRCVPISNHLYFYWYRQILGQKVEFLVSFYNNEISEKSEIFDDQFSVERPDGSNFTLKIRSTKLEDSAMYFCASRDPIGTGTEAFFGQGTRLTVV.

The chain uses TRBV11-2 and TRBJ1-6, with 7 bases identical to TRBD1. Germline V gene sequence: CDR1 SGHAT, CDR2 FQNNGV. The J segment lost 8 bases and the V segment lost 3 bases, leaving 4 bases of the junction unmatched. This CDR3 spans 14 amino acids. This chain's CDR3 is CASSFRGGDSPLHF. The CDR3 nucleotides read TGTGCCAGCAGCTTCAGGGGGGGGGATTCACCCCTCCACTTT.

This sequence joins TRBV27 and TRBJ1-5; D gene ambiguous. The germline V gene has CDR1 MNHEY and CDR2 SMNVEV (reference sequence). V was pared by 6 bases and J by 11 bases, with 14 bases between. The CDR3 is 12 amino acids. CDR3 amino acids: CASRSGWGSQHF. The CDR3, as DNA: TGTGCCAGCAGAAGTGGATGGGGTTCCCAGCATTTT.

Written as DNA, the CDR3 is TGTGCCATCAGTGGTAAGGACAGGGGGACGAACACTGAAGCTTTCTTT. The encoded protein is CAISGKDRGTNTEAFF. V usage is TRBV10-3 and J usage is TRBJ1-1; 10 nucleotides match TRBD1. Germline V lookup: CDR1 ENHRY, CDR2 SYGVKD. V lost 4 bases to trimming and J lost 1 base; unmatched junction nucleotides: 6. The CDR3 runs 16 residues.

The chain joins TRBV29-1 to TRBJ2-5; 11 bases are a match to TRBD2. This CDR3 region has 17 residues. The germline V gene has CDR1 SQVTM and CDR2 ANQGSEA. V lost 7 bases, J lost 0 bases, and 13 bases stayed unmatched. For the CDR3, the DNA is TGCAGCGATGACTTGGCTAGCGGGGGGATTTACCAAGAGACCCAGTACTTC. Protein product: CSDDLASGGIYQETQYF.

This chain links TRBV19 with TRBJ2-1; D not certain. The V end was cut by 1 base, the J end by 8 bases, with 15 bases between. Germline V gene lookup returns CDR1 LNHDA and CDR2 SQIVND (reference sequence). The CDR3 extends over 15 amino acids. In DNA form, the CDR3 reads TGTGCCAGTAGTATAGGGGGTGCAAGAGTACATGAGCAGTTCTTC. It specifies CASSIGGARVHEQFF.

This clonotype appeared a few times. The chain has TRBV20-1 and TRBJ2-7; tentative D call: TRBD1 (5 bases). The V end was cut by 3 bases, the J end by 4 bases, with 13 bases between. CDR1 is DFQATT, CDR2 SNEGSKA, per germline (reference sequence). The CDR3 contains 13 residues. The CDR3 here is CSARRIGVYEQYF. Written as DNA, the CDR3 is TGCAGTGCTAGGAGGATAGGGGTGTACGAGCAGTACTTC.

The V call is TRBV12-3 or TRBV12-4, the J call TRBJ1-1; tentatively, D is TRBD1 (6 bases). Trimming took 8 bases from V and 4 from J, leaving 17 bases between them. The CDR3 is 14 amino acids. CDR3 protein: CASSDSRGRTEAFF. DNA for the CDR3: TGTGCCAGCTCCGATAGCAGGGGACGCACTGAAGCTTTCTTT.

This clonotype was seen a handful of times. This sequence joins TRBV27 and TRBJ2-7; no reliable D call. The CDR3 extends over 14 amino acids. Germline CDR1 reads MNHEY; CDR2 reads SMNVEV (reference sequence). V was cut by 1 base and J by 0 bases, with 7 bases left in between. The chain's CDR3 is CASSLLPGSYEQYF. As DNA, the CDR3 is TGTGCCAGCAGTTTATTGCCGGGCTCCTACGAGCAGTACTTC.